This TCR beta chain is drawn from a study of T cell responses to AZD1222 COVID-19 vaccine. Study-level results: White British donors predominated, females outnumbered males, and clonal diversity was possibly underestimated. Dominant at 160-218 and 743-854, vaccine-associated CD4 TCRs also spanned spike. Receipt of two AZD1222 doses was followed by a rise in Spike-specific TCR breadth and depth.

Second-dose intervals near 4 or 12 weeks were combined. TCRdb keeps only in-frame clones here, not all; method: immunoSEQ multiplex PCR. The sample has about 150,000 clones; 75% to 95% are singletons. The CDR3 is 19 residues long. Unmatched junction bases numbered 18, after V lost 3 bases and J lost 2 bases. CDR1 and CDR2 (germline): LNHNV, YYDKDF (reference sequence). As for this clone: The antigen is undetermined.

This TCR came from an adult who received the AZD1222 COVID-19 vaccine. Sequences were derived from peripheral blood, sampled 28 days after the second AZD1222 dose. This sequence joins TRBV15 and TRBJ1-2; 7 bases align to TRBD1. The DNA for the CDR3 is TGTGCCACCAGCAGTATCCTTTTGGGACAGACAACAAAAAACTATGGCTACACCTTC. The encoded protein is CATSSILLGQTTKNYGYTF.